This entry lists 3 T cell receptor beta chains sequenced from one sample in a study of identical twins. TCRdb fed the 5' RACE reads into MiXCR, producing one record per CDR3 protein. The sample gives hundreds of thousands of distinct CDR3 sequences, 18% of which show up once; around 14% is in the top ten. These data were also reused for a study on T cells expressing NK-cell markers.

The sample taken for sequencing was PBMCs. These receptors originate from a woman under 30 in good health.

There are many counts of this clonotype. The CDR3 protein is CASSSWGTGIDQPQHF. Here the CDR3 DNA reads TGTGCCAGCAGTTCTTGGGGGACAGGGATAGATCAGCCCCAGCATTTT. This chain uses TRBV7-8 with TRBJ1-5; 9 nucleotides agree with TRBD1. The CDR3 consists of 16 residues. Looked up from germline, CDR1 is SGHVS and CDR2 is FQNEAQ. The trim removed 6 bases at V and 5 bases at J, leaving 11 bases unmatched. Together with reference TRBV7-8 and TRBJ1-5, the CDR3 gives the full variable domain: GAGVSQSPRYKVAKRGQDVALRCDPISGHVSLFWYQQALGQGPEFLTYFQNEAQLDKSGLPSDRFFAERPEGSVSTLKIQRTQQEDSAVYLCASSSWGTGIDQPQHFGDGTRLSIL.

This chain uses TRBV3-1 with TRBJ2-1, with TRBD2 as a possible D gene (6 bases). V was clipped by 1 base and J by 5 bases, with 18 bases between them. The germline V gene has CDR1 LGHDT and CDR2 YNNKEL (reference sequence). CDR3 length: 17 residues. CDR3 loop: CASSQGLLAGSNNEQFF. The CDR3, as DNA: TGTGCCAGCAGCCAAGGCCTACTCGCGGGGTCCAACAATGAGCAGTTCTTC.

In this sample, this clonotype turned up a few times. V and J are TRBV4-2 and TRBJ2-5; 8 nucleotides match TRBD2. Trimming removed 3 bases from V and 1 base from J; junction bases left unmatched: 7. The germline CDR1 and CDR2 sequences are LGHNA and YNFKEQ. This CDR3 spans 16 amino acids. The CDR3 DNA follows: TGTGCCAGCAGCCATGGGGGCGGGGGGACCCAAGAGACCCAGTACTTC. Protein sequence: CASSHGGGGTQETQYF.